The 17 T cell receptor beta chains presented below share a single source sample, sequenced in a study of CD8+ T cells in alopecia areata. RNA extraction and reverse transcription yielded cDNA as sequencing template. Profiling relied on immunoSEQ multiplex PCR, and the TCRdb table lists in-frame clones only, not all of them. This sample has about 280,000 clones, with 58% found just once. Treatment: oral pan-JAK inhibitor, 5-10 mg twice daily. The source material was CD4+ T cells sorted from blood, sampled at week 24, from a patient treated with tofacitinib. These receptors all come from a human donor with alopecia areata.

The chain joins TRBV15 to TRBJ1-5, with unresolved D. In germline, CDR1 is LNHNV, CDR2 YYDKDF (reference sequence). The length of the CDR3 is 13 residues. Deletions cut 5 bases from V and 5 bases from J, with 10 bases between. CDR3 loop: CATSSGIDQPQHF. CDR3 nucleotide sequence: TGTGCCACCAGCTCCGGAATTGATCAGCCCCAGCATTTT.

The chain joins TRBV7-2 to TRBJ2-5, with D possibly being TRBD1 (7 bases). Germline assignment: CDR1 SGHTA and CDR2 FQGNSA. The CDR3 sequence is 15 residues long. Trimming removed 2 bases at V and 1 base at J, with 11 bases between. The CDR3 sequence: CASSLHQGGQETQYF. CDR3 in DNA: TGTGCCAGCAGCTTACATCAGGGGGGCCAAGAGACCCAGTACTTC. Using reference TRBV7-2 and TRBJ2-5 for the parts outside the CDR3, the full variable domain is GAGVSQSPSNKVTEKGKDVELRCDPISGHTALYWYRQSLGQGLEFLIYFQGNSAPDKSGLPSDRFSAERTGGSVSTLTIQRTQQEDSAVYLCASSLHQGGQETQYFGPGTRLLVL.

This clone was observed a few times. The chain recombines TRBV5-1 with TRBJ2-3; 10 bases fit TRBD1. This CDR3 is built from 17 residues. The ends lost 0 bases at V and 8 bases at J; junction bases unmatched: 12. From germline, CDR1 is SGHRS and CDR2 YFSETQ. CDR3 bases: TGCGCCAGCAGCTTGGCTTCCGGGACAGGGGCCCCCGGTACGCAGTATTTT. Translation: CASSLASGTGAPGTQYF.

The V gene is TRBV7-9, the J gene TRBJ2-3, with D possibly being TRBD2 (7 bases). Between the trimmed V and J ends, which lost 5 bases and 0 bases, there was a span of 15 bases. The CDR3 runs to 16 residues. The germline gives CDR1 SEHNR, CDR2 FQNEAQ (reference sequence). As DNA, the CDR3 is TGTGCCAGCAGCCGACGGGGGGCCCTGAGCACAGATACGCAGTATTTT. Encoded protein: CASSRRGALSTDTQYF.

CDR3 sequence: CASSYWTSGESSYNEQFF. CDR3 nucleotide sequence: TGTGCCAGCAGCTATTGGACTAGCGGGGAAAGCTCCTACAATGAGCAGTTCTTC. The chain links TRBV7-3 to TRBJ2-1; 12 bases are a match to TRBD2. V shed 4 bases and J 0 bases; nucleotides not matched to a gene: 7. Germline CDR1 and CDR2: SGHTA and FQGTGA. The CDR3 sequence is 18 residues long. The whole variable domain, filled in from reference TRBV7-3 and TRBJ2-1, reads GAGVSQTPSNKVTEKGKYVELRCDPISGHTALYWYRQSLGQGPEFLIYFQGTGAADDSGLPNDRFFAVRPEGSVSTLKIQRTERGDSAVYLCASSYWTSGESSYNEQFFGPGTRLTVL.

This clone was found a few times. V and J are TRBV5-1 and TRBJ2-7; tentative D call: TRBD1 (5 bases). Trimming took 0 bases from V and 5 from J, leaving 12 bases between them. The CDR3 is made up of 14 amino acids. CDR1 and CDR2 from the germline V gene are SGHRS and YFSETQ. The CDR3 DNA reads as TGCGCCAGCAGCTTGGAGACCTCCAGGGACGAGCAGTACTTC. Encoded protein: CASSLETSRDEQYF.

This clone came up a few times. The rearrangement joins TRBV5-4 to TRBJ2-5; D call uncertain. This CDR3 comprises 13 residues. The V end was cut by 3 bases, the J end by 4 bases, with 10 bases between. Germline V gene lookup returns CDR1 SGHNT and CDR2 YYREEE (reference sequence). In DNA form, the CDR3 reads TGTGCCAGCAGCTATTACGGCGGAGAGACCCAGTACTTC. Its translation: CASSYYGGETQYF.

This chain connects TRBV18 to TRBJ2-6; weak D call: TRBD1 (5 bases). V lost 3 bases, J lost 2 bases, and 11 bases lay in between. The V gene's germline CDR1 is KGHSH and CDR2 LQKENI. The CDR3 loop spans 16 amino acids. DNA for the CDR3: TGTGCCAGCTCACCCCAGGGAAAAACTGGGGCCAACGTCCTGACTTTC. Its protein product is CASSPQGKTGANVLTF.

The sample holds a few counts of this clone. This sequence joins TRBV5-4 and TRBJ2-6; D tentatively reads TRBD1 or TRBD2 (6 bases each). Germline CDR1 is SGHNT and CDR2 is YYREEE (reference sequence). Trimming took 0 bases from V and 0 from J, leaving 10 bases between them. The CDR3 is made up of 17 amino acids. This chain's CDR3 is CASSLEGGYSGANVLTF. CDR3 nucleotide sequence: TGTGCCAGCAGCTTGGAGGGGGGATACTCTGGGGCCAACGTCCTGACTTTC.

This clone was recorded a few times. The rearrangement links TRBV4-2 to TRBJ1-1; D gene uncertain. V was clipped by 0 bases and J by 1 base, with 6 bases between them. The CDR3 has 14 residues. CDR1 and CDR2 from the germline V gene are LGHNA and YNFKEQ. The CDR3: CASSQDTGNTEAFF. The CDR3 nucleotides are TGTGCCAGCAGCCAAGATACGGGGAACACTGAAGCTTTCTTT.

The chain combines TRBV4-1 with TRBJ1-3, with D unclear. The germline CDR1 and CDR2 sequences are MGHRA and YSYEKL. The CDR3 length is 16 residues. Trimming removed 0 bases from V and 0 bases from J, with 9 bases in between. CDR3 amino acids: CASSQDRWNSGNTIYF. The CDR3 bases are TGCGCCAGCAGCCAAGATAGGTGGAACTCTGGAAACACCATATATTTT.

The chain couples TRBV5-1 to TRBJ2-6; TRBD1 aligns across 8 bases. This CDR3 region has 17 residues. Germline CDR1 SGHRS, CDR2 YFSETQ. The trim removed 2 bases at V and 0 bases at J, leaving 4 bases unmatched. Here the CDR3 DNA reads TGCGCCAGCAGCTTCCTAGGACAGGGCTCTGGGGCCAACGTCCTGACTTTC. Its translation is CASSFLGQGSGANVLTF.

The V and J genes are TRBV29-1 and TRBJ2-7; D might be TRBD2 (6 bases). The CDR3 is 11 residues long. V was trimmed by 7 bases and J by 3 bases, leaving 10 bases between them. Germline V gives CDR1 SQVTM, CDR2 ANQGSEA. The CDR3 DNA reads TGCAGCGCTGTGACTAGCTACGAGCAGTACTTC. Amino acid sequence: CSAVTSYEQYF.

A remark on this clone: One end of the junction does not line up with germline, which may come from a read error. V and J are TRBV7-9 and TRBJ1-1; D gene unclear. CDR1 and CDR2 from the germline V gene are SEHNR and FQNEAQ (reference sequence). This CDR3 comprises 13 residues. CDR3 DNA: TGTGCCAGCAGCTTCCCTGTGAAGACTGAAGCTTTCTTT. Translation gives CASSFPVKTEAFF.

V gene TRBV27 combines with J gene TRBJ2-5; D possibly corresponds to TRBD2 (6 bases). The CDR3 has 15 amino acids. With 0 bases removed from V and 2 bases from J, the gap between germline ends came to 10 bases. Germline lookup yields CDR1 MNHEY and CDR2 SMNVEV (reference sequence). This CDR3 reads CASSLSGRGQETQYF. The CDR3 nucleotides are TGTGCCAGCAGTTTATCGGGCCGGGGGCAAGAGACCCAGTACTTC.

The rearrangement joins TRBV30 to TRBJ1-1, with D maybe TRBD1 (6 bases). Trimming shortened V by 0 bases and J by 4 bases, and 18 bases separated the two germline ends. CDR1 and CDR2 from the germline V gene are GTSNPN and SVGIG (reference sequence). The CDR3 has 16 residues. The CDR3 sequence is CAWSVRRGVQTTEAFF. CDR3 sequence (DNA): TGTGCCTGGAGTGTACGGAGGGGGGTTCAGACCACTGAAGCTTTCTTT.

The chain is built from TRBV7-2 and TRBJ2-5; possible D gene TRBD2, 5 bases. Germline values: CDR1 SGHTA, CDR2 FQGNSA. The CDR3 sequence is 15 residues long. V was clipped by 2 bases and J by 3 bases, with 13 bases between them. CDR3 in amino acids: CASSLLGGLEETQYF. The CDR3 DNA is TGTGCCAGCAGCTTATTGGGCGGGTTAGAAGAGACCCAGTACTTC. Based on the CDR3 plus reference TRBV7-2 and TRBJ2-5, the full variable domain is GAGVSQSPSNKVTEKGKDVELRCDPISGHTALYWYRQSLGQGLEFLIYFQGNSAPDKSGLPSDRFSAERTGGSVSTLTIQRTQQEDSAVYLCASSLLGGLEETQYFGPGTRLLVL.